A selection of T cell receptor beta chains follows, all from one sample in a study of T cell responses to AZD1222 COVID-19 vaccine. TCRdb's table, derived via immunoSEQ multiplex PCR, lists solely in-frame clones and lacks some. This table holds 150,000 to 200,000 clones, over 80% found once. The sequenced sample was peripheral blood, obtained on day 0 of MenACWY control vaccination. These receptor sequences come from an adult in good health. Both conserved end residues are trimmed from each CDR3.

V	J	CDR3
TRBV10-2	TRBJ2-7	ASSQGQNYEQY
TRBV14	TRBJ2-3	ASSRGLAENTDTQY
TRBV5-8	TRBJ2-7	ASSLAGRTAYEQY
TRBV9	TRBJ2-1	ASSVQAGGYNEQF
TRBV9	TRBJ2-2	ASNLEATGELF
TRBV5-4	TRBJ2-1	ASSFGESEQF
TRBV5-4	TRBJ1-1	ASSLQGNTEAF
TRBV5-1	TRBJ1-4	ASSFGTGLEKLF
TRBV5-8	TRBJ1-5	ASTKGTVKFQPQH
TRBV2	TRBJ1-1	ASGVAANTEAF
TRBV9	TRBJ2-7	ASSALGDHYEQY
TRBV4-3	TRBJ2-1	ASSQESQTDEQF
TRBV7-2	TRBJ2-3	ASSPVASATQY
TRBV28	TRBJ2-2	ASSPILGTGELF
TRBV30	TRBJ2-7	AWRHDYYEQY
TRBV3-1/TRBV3-2	TRBJ1-5	ASSQGGPNQPQH
TRBV4-1	TRBJ2-7	ASSQGPAYEQY
TRBV5-1	TRBJ2-7	ASSLATGQTYEQY
TRBV2	TRBJ1-6	ASTPWGRLSPLH
TRBV14	TRBJ2-7	ASSQLGANEQY
TRBV5-1	TRBJ1-1	ASSLRTQGTEAF
TRBV7-9	TRBJ1-1	ASSFGQGARTEAF
TRBV28	TRBJ2-7	ASSFSGGAYEQY
TRBV13	TRBJ2-1	ASSLKWGNEQF
TRBV3-1/TRBV3-2	TRBJ2-3	ASSSLSGGITDTQY
TRBV14	TRBJ2-2	ASSRYLSSAGELF
TRBV27	TRBJ2-7	ASSLTPSGYEQY
TRBV28	TRBJ2-7	ASTPSGSRRTAQY
TRBV12-3/TRBV12-4	TRBJ2-7	ASGQGLGYEQY
TRBV3-1/TRBV3-2	TRBJ2-2	ASSQAGQGSTGELF
TRBV28	TRBJ2-3	ASSTTRGLAGGPDTQY
TRBV5-1	TRBJ2-2	ASSWLTSGRTGELF
TRBV9	TRBJ2-1	ASSPRLGPGDEQF
TRBV12-3/TRBV12-4	TRBJ2-7	ASSFQGYEQY
TRBV3-1/TRBV3-2	TRBJ2-7	ASSQDSASSYEQY
TRBV2	TRBJ2-1	ASSGTSYNEQF
TRBV28	TRBJ1-1	ASSSQTEAF
TRBV4-3	TRBJ2-7	ASSPGTGSGSYEQY
TRBV2	TRBJ2-7	ASRLAGVRYEQY
TRBV7-3	TRBJ2-7	ASSLTGEAGAQY
TRBV7-2	TRBJ1-5	ASSPDRGGQPQH
TRBV10-1	TRBJ2-5	ASSESRAEVNGGGKETQY